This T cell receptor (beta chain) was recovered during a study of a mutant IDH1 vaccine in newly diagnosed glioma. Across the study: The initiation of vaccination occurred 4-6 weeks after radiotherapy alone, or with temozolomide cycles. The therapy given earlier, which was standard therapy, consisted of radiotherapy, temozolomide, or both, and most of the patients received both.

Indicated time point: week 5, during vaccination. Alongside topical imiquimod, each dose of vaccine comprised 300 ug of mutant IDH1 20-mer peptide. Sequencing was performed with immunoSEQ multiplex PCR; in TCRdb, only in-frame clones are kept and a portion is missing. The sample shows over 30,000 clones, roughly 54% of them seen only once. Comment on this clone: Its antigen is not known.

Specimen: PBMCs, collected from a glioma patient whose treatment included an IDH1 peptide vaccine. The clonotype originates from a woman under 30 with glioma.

The CDR3 spells CASSLVPRGSEKLFF. CDR3 sequence (DNA): TGTGCCAGCAGCTTAGTGCCCAGGGGGAGTGAAAAACTGTTTTTT. V gene TRBV7-6 combines with J gene TRBJ1-4, with 7 bases that match TRBD1. This CDR3 region has 15 residues. In germline, CDR1 is SGHVS, CDR2 FNYEAQ. Losses at the gene ends were 1 base for V and 7 bases for J; bases not matched to a gene: 6.